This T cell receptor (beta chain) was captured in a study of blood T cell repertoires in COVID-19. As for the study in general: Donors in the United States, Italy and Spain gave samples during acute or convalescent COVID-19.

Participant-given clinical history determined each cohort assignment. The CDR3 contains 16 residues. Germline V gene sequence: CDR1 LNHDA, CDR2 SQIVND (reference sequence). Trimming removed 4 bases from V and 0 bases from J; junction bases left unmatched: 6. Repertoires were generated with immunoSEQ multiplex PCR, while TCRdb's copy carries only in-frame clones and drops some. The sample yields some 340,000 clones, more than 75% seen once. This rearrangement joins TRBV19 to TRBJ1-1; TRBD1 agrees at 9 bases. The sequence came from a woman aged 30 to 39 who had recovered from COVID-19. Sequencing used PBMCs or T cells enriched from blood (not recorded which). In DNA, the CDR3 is TGTGCCAGTAGTAAGGGGACAGGGTACATGAACACTGAAGCTTTCTTT. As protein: CASSKGTGYMNTEAFF.